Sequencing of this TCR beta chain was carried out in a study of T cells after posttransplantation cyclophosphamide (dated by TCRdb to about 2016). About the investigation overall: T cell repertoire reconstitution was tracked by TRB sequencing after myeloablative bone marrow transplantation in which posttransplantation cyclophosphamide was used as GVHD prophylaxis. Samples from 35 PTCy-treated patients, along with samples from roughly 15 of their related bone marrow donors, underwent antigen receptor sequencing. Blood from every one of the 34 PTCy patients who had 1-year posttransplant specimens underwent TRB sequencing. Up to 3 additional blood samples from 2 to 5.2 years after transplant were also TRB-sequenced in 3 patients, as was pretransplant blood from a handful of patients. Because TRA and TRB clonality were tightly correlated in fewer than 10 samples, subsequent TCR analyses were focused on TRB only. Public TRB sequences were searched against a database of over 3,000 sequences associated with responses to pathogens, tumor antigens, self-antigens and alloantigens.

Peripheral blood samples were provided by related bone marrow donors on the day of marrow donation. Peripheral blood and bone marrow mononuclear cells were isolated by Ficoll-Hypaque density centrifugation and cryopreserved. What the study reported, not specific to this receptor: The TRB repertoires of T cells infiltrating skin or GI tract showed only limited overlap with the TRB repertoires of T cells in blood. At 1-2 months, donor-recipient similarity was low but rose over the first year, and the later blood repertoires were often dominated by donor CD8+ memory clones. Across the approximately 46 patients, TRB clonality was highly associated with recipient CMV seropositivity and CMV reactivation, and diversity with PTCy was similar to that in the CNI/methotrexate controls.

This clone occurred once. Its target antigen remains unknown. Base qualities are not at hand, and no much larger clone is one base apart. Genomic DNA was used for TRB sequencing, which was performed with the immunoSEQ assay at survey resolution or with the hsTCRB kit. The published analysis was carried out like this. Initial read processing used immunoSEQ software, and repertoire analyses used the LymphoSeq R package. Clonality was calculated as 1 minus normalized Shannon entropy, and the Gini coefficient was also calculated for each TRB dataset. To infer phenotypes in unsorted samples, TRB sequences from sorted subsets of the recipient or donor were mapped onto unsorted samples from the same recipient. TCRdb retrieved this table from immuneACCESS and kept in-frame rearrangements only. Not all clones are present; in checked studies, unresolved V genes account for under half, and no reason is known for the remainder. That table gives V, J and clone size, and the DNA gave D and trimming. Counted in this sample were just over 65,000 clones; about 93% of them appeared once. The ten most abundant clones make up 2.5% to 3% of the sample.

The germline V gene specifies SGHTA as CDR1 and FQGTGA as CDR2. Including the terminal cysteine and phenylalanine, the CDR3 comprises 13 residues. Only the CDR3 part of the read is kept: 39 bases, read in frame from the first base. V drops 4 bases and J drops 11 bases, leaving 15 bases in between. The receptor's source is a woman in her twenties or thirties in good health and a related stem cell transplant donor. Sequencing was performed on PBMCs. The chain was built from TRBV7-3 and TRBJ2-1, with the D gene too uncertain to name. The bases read TGTGCCAGCAGCTCAGCATCGAATGCCAAGCAGTTCTTC. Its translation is CASSSASNAKQFF.